This T cell receptor (beta chain) was retrieved from a study of blood T cells in healthy people across ages. For this clonotype: What it recognizes is unknown.

Primers used in a second PCR of about 6 to 11 cycles were a sample-barcoded 5' primer and a J-beta primer mix. TCRdb reanalysed the 5' RACE reads using MiXCR and keeps one entry per CDR3 protein. The sample includes 1.2 million to 1.5 million distinct CDR3 sequences, about 43% of them seen just once. Study observations and caveats: The recorded TCR beta diversity per million T cells decreased in a roughly linear manner with age.

Caucasian, healthy and from Russia, the donors were aged between about 6 and 100. Each individual donor underwent a draw of roughly 10 milliliters of peripheral blood. Each sample used at least 6 million PBMCs. The sequence was obtained from a woman aged 18-29 years in good health. Sequencing input: blood.

CDR3 DNA: TGCAGCGTTTCTCCCAGGGTTGCCTACGAGCAGTACTTC. Its translation is CSVSPRVAYEQYF. The gene calls are TRBV29-1 and TRBJ2-7; tentative D call: TRBD1 (5 bases). Germline CDR1 reads SQVTM; CDR2 reads ANQGSEA. V dropped 5 bases and J dropped 2 bases, with 13 bases sitting between them. The CDR3 contains 13 residues.